Listed here are 32 T cell receptor beta chains from one sample, sequenced in a study of cytomegalovirus exposure and HLA in healthy donors (dated by TCRdb to the late 2010s). Receptor amplification or capture employed the immunoSEQ multiplex PCR assay. The multiplex PCR relied on a mix of 60 forward primers for TCR Vbeta segments and 13 reverse primers for TCR Jbeta segments. TCRdb retrieved this table from immuneACCESS and kept in-frame rearrangements only. Not all clones are present; in checked studies, unresolved V genes account for under half, and no reason is known for the remainder. Present in this sample are approximately 110,000 clones, 65% to 75% of which were seen just once. About 4% of the sample is in the top ten clones. Sequences were obtained from PBMCs. The receptor set was obtained from a woman aged 45-60 years in good health and CMV-seropositive.

This clone came up a few times. The V and J genes are TRBV5-1 and TRBJ2-7, with TRBD2 identical over 9 bases. Trimming at V came to 2 bases and at J to 5 bases, leaving 5 bases not matched to a gene. Germline V lookup: CDR1 SGHRS, CDR2 YFSETQ. The CDR3 has 14 residues. In nucleotides, the CDR3 is TGCGCCAGCAGCTTTAGCGGGGGTTGGAACGAGCAGTACTTC. The encoded protein is CASSFSGGWNEQYF.

V usage is TRBV4-2 and J usage is TRBJ2-3; D gene unclear. The CDR3 length is 13 residues. V was shortened by 5 bases and J by 1 base, with 7 bases between the two germline ends. Germline CDR1 LGHNA, CDR2 YNFKEQ. The CDR3 DNA reads TGTGCCAGCAGCAGCCGGGGCACAGATACGCAGTATTTT. Its translation is CASSSRGTDTQYF.

This clone was observed a handful of times. The gene calls are TRBV27 and TRBJ1-1; unclear D gene. Germline V lookup: CDR1 MNHEY, CDR2 SMNVEV (reference sequence). The CDR3 has 14 amino acids. The V and J ends lost 4 bases and 4 bases respectively, with 13 bases between them. CDR3 bases: TGTGCCAGCAGTTCTAGGCCAGGAGGCACTGAAGCTTTCTTT. The encoded protein is CASSSRPGGTEAFF.

The gene calls are TRBV18 and TRBJ2-7; 7 nucleotides align to TRBD2. The V gene's germline CDR1 is KGHSH and CDR2 LQKENI. The length of the CDR3 is 17 residues. With V trimmed by 3 bases and J by 0 bases, 11 bases remained unmatched. The CDR3 DNA is TGTGCCAGCTCACCGCCGTCGGGGGGTGCAGCCTCCTACGAGCAGTACTTC. Residues: CASSPPSGGAASYEQYF.

A single count supports this clone. The V and J genes are TRBV12-2 and TRBJ2-7; the table's D call TRBD1 went unverified against the DNA. TRBV12-2 is termed a pseudogene. The CDR3 consists of 14 residues. CDR3 nucleotides: TGTGCAAGTTGGGCGAGCAGGTGGTCCTACGAGCAGTACTTC. Translated, it gives CASWASRWSYEQYF.

This chain connects TRBV7-2 to TRBJ1-5, with 7 bases identical to TRBD1. The CDR3 covers 13 residues. Germline V gene sequence: CDR1 SGHTA, CDR2 FQGNSA. J lost 5 bases, V lost 3 bases, and 1 base had no gene match. The CDR3 DNA follows: TGTGCCAGCAGCTTCGACAGGGATCAGCCCCAGCATTTT. Protein sequence: CASSFDRDQPQHF.

This clone was seen a few times. V usage is TRBV19 and J usage is TRBJ2-7, with TRBD1 matching 11 bases. V was pared by 8 bases and J by 6 bases, with 6 bases of the junction left unmatched. The CDR3 consists of 13 residues. Germline values: CDR1 LNHDA, CDR2 SQIVND (reference sequence). The DNA for the CDR3 is TGTGCCAGTGGGACAGGGGGGATTGGCGAGCAGTACTTC. This codes for CASGTGGIGEQYF. Drawing the rest from reference TRBV19 and TRBJ2-7, the complete variable domain is DGGITQSPKYLFRKEGQNVTLSCEQNLNHDAMYWYRQDPGQGLRLIYYSQIVNDFQKGDIAEGYSVSREKKESFPLTVTSAQKNPTAFYLCASGTGGIGEQYFGPGTRLTVT.

The chain recombines TRBV27 with TRBJ1-2, with TRBD1 matching over 8 bases. In germline, CDR1 is MNHEY, CDR2 SMNVEV (reference sequence). The CDR3 extends over 14 amino acids. V lost 6 bases and J lost 5; bases outside the gene matches: 8. In DNA, the CDR3 is TGTGCCAGCAGCACAGGGACAGGTCTTTATGGCTACACCTTC. It encodes CASSTGTGLYGYTF.

This clone was picked up many times. This chain uses TRBV5-5 with TRBJ2-3; D ambiguous. This CDR3 is 19 amino acids long. Trimming cost V 3 bases and J 2 bases, with 25 bases left between them. The germline V gene encodes CDR1 SGHKS and CDR2 YYEKEE (reference sequence). In DNA form, the CDR3 reads TGTGCCAGCAGCTGGGTTTACGGGTCCGACGTTCGAGTCACAGATACGCAGTATTTT. It specifies CASSWVYGSDVRVTDTQYF.

This clone is a singleton in its sample. V usage is TRBV11-2 and J usage is TRBJ1-6, with D possibly matching TRBD1 (5 bases). Germline V gene sequence: CDR1 SGHAT, CDR2 FQNNGV. The V gene lost 5 bases and the J gene lost 1 base, with 15 bases spanning the gap. The CDR3 covers 17 residues. The CDR3 sequence: CASSEPPGRSYNSPLHF. For the CDR3, the DNA is TGTGCCAGCAGCGAACCCCCAGGGAGGTCCTATAATTCACCCCTCCACTTT.

Remarks on this clone: The sample carries other DNA sequences with the same CDR3. The V gene is TRBV4-1, the J gene TRBJ1-4; tentative D call: TRBD1 (6 bases). The CDR3 is 15 amino acids. V dropped 4 bases and J dropped 2 bases, with 11 bases sitting between them. Germline V CDR1 and CDR2: MGHRA, YSYEKL. The CDR3, as DNA: TGCGCCAGCAGCCTAACGGGGGGCACTAATGAAAAACTGTTTTTT. This codes for CASSLTGGTNEKLFF.

V and J are TRBV7-2 and TRBJ1-2; D gene unclear. Germline V lookup: CDR1 SGHTA, CDR2 FQGNSA. The CDR3 runs to 14 residues. The ends were cut back, 4 bases at V and 2 bases at J, with 11 bases in the middle. Written as DNA, the CDR3 is TGTGCCAGCAGCTCCTTCGTATTAAACTATGGCTACACCTTC. Encoded protein: CASSSFVLNYGYTF.

The rearrangement uses TRBV4-1 and TRBJ1-5; D call uncertain. Germline assignment: CDR1 MGHRA and CDR2 YSYEKL. This CDR3 comprises 15 residues. V was pared by 3 bases and J by 0 bases, with 9 bases between. The CDR3 region is CASSHQDSSNQPQHF. The CDR3 DNA sequence: TGCGCCAGCAGCCACCAGGACTCTAGCAATCAGCCCCAGCATTTT.

The V call is TRBV19, the J call TRBJ2-3, with TRBD1 matching over 8 bases. Losses at the gene ends were 4 bases for V and 3 bases for J; bases not matched to a gene: 6. The CDR3 length is 15 residues. Germline CDR1 is LNHDA and CDR2 is SQIVND (reference sequence). CDR3: CASSTRTGYTDTQYF. The CDR3 nucleotides read TGTGCCAGTAGTACCAGGACAGGGTATACAGATACGCAGTATTTT.

This clone appeared a few times. The rearrangement uses TRBV4-2 and TRBJ2-7; 7 nucleotides line up with TRBD2. The germline V gene encodes CDR1 LGHNA and CDR2 YNFKEQ. V was pared by 1 base and J by 4 bases, with 4 bases of the junction left unmatched. The CDR3 contains 14 residues. The CDR3 DNA is TGTGCCAGCAGCCAAGGGGATAGCGGGTACGAGCAGTACTTC. Translating it yields CASSQGDSGYEQYF.

The chain links TRBV27 to TRBJ2-3; D gene unclear. V lost 2 bases and J lost 8, with 11 bases in between. Germline lookup yields CDR1 MNHEY and CDR2 SMNVEV (reference sequence). This CDR3 has 13 residues. The chain's CDR3 is CASSLQAQSTQYF. The CDR3 nucleotides are TGTGCCAGCAGTTTACAGGCGCAAAGTACGCAGTATTTT.

The J gene is TRBJ1-1, the V gene TRBV15; D is possibly TRBD1 (6 bases). This CDR3 contains 13 residues. The germline V gene has CDR1 LNHNV and CDR2 YYDKDF (reference sequence). Trimming took off 4 bases at V and 1 base at J, with 7 bases between the two ends. DNA for the CDR3: TGTGCCACCAGCATACAGGGGAACACTGAAGCTTTCTTT. Translating gives CATSIQGNTEAFF.

This clone was picked up one time. The chain combines TRBV2 with TRBJ2-6; 8 positions match TRBD1. Per germline, CDR1 SNHLY and CDR2 FYNNEI. V lost 6 bases and J lost 3; bases outside the gene matches: 4. The CDR3 runs 15 residues. CDR3 DNA: TGTGCCAGCAGGGACAGGGTCGGTGGGGCCAACGTCCTGACTTTC. This translates into CASRDRVGGANVLTF.

This clone was counted once. This sequence joins TRBV7-9 and TRBJ2-1; 7 nucleotides line up with TRBD2. With 0 bases clipped from V and 2 bases from J, the junction kept 4 bases outside the gene matches. This CDR3 region has 16 residues. Per germline, CDR1 SEHNR and CDR2 FQNEAQ (reference sequence). The CDR3 loop reads CASSLATSLAYNEQFF. CDR3 DNA: TGTGCCAGCAGCTTAGCGACTAGCCTAGCCTACAATGAGCAGTTCTTC.

This clone was detected only a few times. The CDR3 DNA follows: TGTGCCAGTAGCCTATCAGGGGAGCAGCCCCAGCATTTT. Protein: CASSLSGEQPQHF. This chain joins TRBV19 and TRBJ1-5; D perhaps matches TRBD1 (6 bases). V was trimmed by 6 bases and J by 7 bases, leaving 13 bases between them. CDR1 and CDR2 (germline): LNHDA, SQIVND (reference sequence). The CDR3 is 13 amino acids.

The V call is TRBV11-1, the J call TRBJ1-2; a possible D gene is TRBD1 (5 bases). The CDR3 has 13 amino acids. V dropped 2 bases and J dropped 10 bases, with 14 bases sitting between them. The V gene's germline CDR1 is SGHAT and CDR2 FQDESV (reference sequence). The CDR3 nucleotides read TGTGCCAGCAGCTTAATGGCGGGGGAAGCCTACACCTTC. Translated: CASSLMAGEAYTF.

The chain recombines TRBV18 with TRBJ1-3; D is unclear. CDR1 KGHSH and CDR2 LQKENI come from the germline V gene. The CDR3 covers 16 residues. V was trimmed by 3 bases and J by 2 bases, leaving 14 bases between them. The DNA of the CDR3 is TGTGCCAGCTCACCGGGAGGCGCGGGAACTGGAAACACCATATATTTT. This codes for CASSPGGAGTGNTIYF.

The genes are TRBV4-1 and TRBJ1-3, with D unresolved. CDR3 length equals 15 residues. Per germline, CDR1 MGHRA and CDR2 YSYEKL. With 2 bases removed from V and 0 bases from J, the gap between germline ends came to 8 bases. DNA of the CDR3: TGCGCCAGCAGCCAACAGGATTTCTCTGGAAACACCATATATTTT. Its protein product is CASSQQDFSGNTIYF.

The chain links TRBV7-3 to TRBJ1-1; TRBD1 agrees at 8 bases. There are 22 residues in the CDR3. Germline CDR1 reads SGHTA; CDR2 reads FQGTGA. V lost 0 bases to trimming and J lost 0 bases; unmatched junction nucleotides: 21. The CDR3 sequence: CASSLTDLQQDRVWVMNTEAFF. The CDR3 region has the DNA TGTGCCAGCAGCTTAACTGATCTTCAACAGGACAGGGTATGGGTTATGAACACTGAAGCTTTCTTT.

This clone was counted a few times. The rearrangement joins TRBV29-1 to TRBJ1-2; D is ambiguous. The V end lost 4 bases, the J end lost 7 bases, and 10 bases lay between the germline ends. Per the germline V gene, CDR1 is SQVTM and CDR2 is ANQGSEA. The length of the CDR3 is 11 residues. CDR3 in DNA: TGCAGCGTTGCTGGAGGGCGTGGCTACACCTTC. This sequence encodes CSVAGGRGYTF.

This chain connects TRBV6-5 to TRBJ2-7, with D possibly being TRBD1 (6 bases). CDR3 length: 14 amino acids. Germline V CDR1 and CDR2: MNHEY, SVGAGI. Trimming stripped 10 bases from V and 2 bases from J, with 18 bases between. CDR3 nucleotides: TGTGCCACCAATCGTGGGGGCTCGACCTACGAGCAGTACTTC. It translates to CATNRGGSTYEQYF.

The chain carries TRBV19 and TRBJ2-1; perhaps TRBD1 as D (6 bases). Germline CDR1 and CDR2: LNHDA and SQIVND (reference sequence). This CDR3 is built from 13 residues. V lost 3 bases and J 10 bases, leaving 13 bases between the germline ends. The CDR3 nucleotides read TGTGCCAGTAGTATCTCAGGGGCGAACGAGCAGTTCTTC. Amino acid sequence: CASSISGANEQFF.

The CDR3 nucleotides read TGTGCCAGCAGCCTCCCGGGACAGGGTCTCGAGCAGTACTTC. Translated: CASSLPGQGLEQYF. The chain uses TRBV7-2 and TRBJ2-7; TRBD1 aligns across 9 bases. The CDR3 has 14 residues. Germline lookup yields CDR1 SGHTA and CDR2 FQGNSA. After removal of 5 bases from V and 6 bases from J, the junction contained 8 bases not matched to a gene.

This clone was detected only once. The chain combines TRBV28 with TRBJ1-2; D not certain. CDR3 length equals 15 residues. V was clipped by 3 bases and J by 2 bases, with 13 bases between them. CDR1 is MDHEN, CDR2 SYDVKM, per germline. The CDR3 DNA follows: TGTGCCAGCAGTTTCAGAGGTGGTCAGAACTATGGCTACACCTTC. Its translation: CASSFRGGQNYGYTF.

Notes on this clone: The junction does not match germline at one end; this may be a read error. The chain has TRBV7-9 and TRBJ1-1; D might be TRBD1 (5 bases). The CDR3 runs to 15 residues. Looked up from germline, CDR1 is SEHNR and CDR2 is FQNEAQ (reference sequence). CDR3 in amino acids: CSSSLTQGVTAEAFF. DNA of the CDR3: TGTTCCAGCAGCTTAACGCAGGGTGTCACCGCTGAAGCTTTCTTT.

This chain links TRBV5-1 with TRBJ2-7; D ambiguous. V was cut by 0 bases and J by 0 bases, with 7 bases left in between. CDR3 size: 14 residues. Germline loops: CDR1 SGHRS, CDR2 YFSETQ. CDR3 coding DNA: TGCGCCAGCAGCTTGGGCAGAATCTCCTACGAGCAGTACTTC. Translated, it gives CASSLGRISYEQYF.

The genes are TRBV7-9 and TRBJ1-2; no reliable D call. V dropped 1 base and J dropped 1 base, with 10 bases sitting between them. The CDR3 sequence is 15 residues long. Germline lookup yields CDR1 SEHNR and CDR2 FQNEAQ (reference sequence). CDR3 region: CASSLGLPVNYGYTF. CDR3 DNA: TGTGCCAGCAGCTTAGGACTGCCTGTTAACTATGGCTACACCTTC.